This T cell receptor beta chain was sequenced during a study of T cells after yellow fever vaccination. The CDR3 covers 15 residues. Germline V CDR1 and CDR2: ENHRY, SYGVKD. With 1 base clipped from V and 5 bases from J, the junction kept 3 bases outside the gene matches. TCRdb reprocessed the 5' RACE reads with MiXCR, giving one entry per CDR3 protein. The profile shows 500,000 to 650,000 distinct CDR3 sequences, about 15% of them singletons. This receptor was identified in a man between 18 and 29 years old who received the YFV17D yellow fever vaccine. The input for sequencing was PBMCs, taken roughly 5 days after the first yellow fever vaccination. The rearrangement joins TRBV10-3 to TRBJ2-1; 9 bases fit TRBD2. Here the CDR3 DNA reads TGTGCCATCAGTGAGTTAAGCGGGGGGAACAATGAGCAGTTCTTC. It is translated as CAISELSGGNNEQFF.